What follows are 21 T cell receptor beta chains derived from one specimen sequenced in a study of blood T cell repertoires in COVID-19. Assay: immunoSEQ multiplex PCR; the TCRdb copy retains only in-frame clones and omits some. The sample consists of about 84,000 clones, more than 80% of them appearing once. Sequenced material: peripheral blood. The receptors derive from a woman of 80 years or more with acute or convalescent COVID-19.

The rearrangement joins TRBV5-5 to TRBJ2-1; 7 nucleotides align to TRBD2. This CDR3 comprises 16 residues. The germline CDR1 and CDR2 sequences are SGHKS and YYEKEE (reference sequence). Trimming at V came to 4 bases and at J to 4 bases, leaving 11 bases not matched to a gene. The CDR3 region is CASSGGRVAYYNEQFF. In DNA form, the CDR3 reads TGTGCCAGCAGCGGGGGGAGGGTAGCGTATTACAATGAGCAGTTCTTC.

The rearrangement joins TRBV5-1 to TRBJ2-3, with D tentatively TRBD1 (5 bases). Germline V gives CDR1 SGHRS, CDR2 YFSETQ. V lost 5 bases and J lost 6, with 10 bases in between. CDR3 length: 12 amino acids. The CDR3 region is CASRAGFDTQYF. Written as DNA, the CDR3 is TGCGCCAGCAGAGCAGGGTTCGATACGCAGTATTTT.

V usage is TRBV25-1 and J usage is TRBJ1-3, with 8 bases aligning to TRBD1. Per the germline V gene, CDR1 is MGHDK and CDR2 is SYGVNS. V shed 4 bases, J shed 2 bases, and the junction held 7 bases outside the gene matches. The CDR3 consists of 16 residues. The CDR3 sequence: CASSGGRGRPGNTIYF. The CDR3 DNA sequence: TGTGCCAGCAGTGGTGGCAGGGGGCGACCTGGAAACACCATATATTTT.

The DNA for the CDR3 is TGTGCCAGTAAAACTTATAGCAAAAAGCAGTTCTTC. Protein: CASKTYSKKQFF. This sequence joins TRBV28 and TRBJ2-1; no clear D. V lost 9 bases and J 11 bases, leaving 17 bases between the germline ends. The germline gives CDR1 MDHEN, CDR2 SYDVKM. The CDR3 loop spans 12 amino acids. Full variable domain (missing parts from reference TRBV28 and TRBJ2-1): DVKVTQSSRYLVKRTGEKVFLECVQDMDHENMFWYRQDPGLGLRLIYFSYDVKMKEKGDIPEGYSVSREKKERFSLILESASTNQTSMYLCASKTYSKKQFFGPGTRLTVL.

This chain connects TRBV7-9 to TRBJ2-5; 7 bases align to TRBD2. Germline trimming cut 1 base from V and 6 bases from J; bases unmatched to any gene: 2. The CDR3 is 13 amino acids. CDR1 is SEHNR and CDR2 is FQNEAQ in the germline V gene (reference sequence). The CDR3, as DNA: TGTGCCAGCAGCTTAGGACTAGCTCAGACCCAGTACTTC. Translated: CASSLGLAQTQYF. The whole variable domain, remainder taken from reference TRBV7-9 and TRBJ2-5, is DTGVSQNPRHKITKRGQNVTFRCDPISEHNRLYWYRQTLGQGPEFLTYFQNEAQLEKSRLLSDRFSAERPKGSFSTLEIQRTEQGDSAMYLCASSLGLAQTQYFGPGTRLLVL.

This clone was found once. The J gene is TRBJ2-2, the V gene TRBV9; D possibly corresponds to TRBD2 (5 bases). This CDR3 is 15 amino acids long. CDR1 and CDR2 (germline): SGDLS, YYNGEE. V was cut by 7 bases and J by 7 bases, with 20 bases left in between. The CDR3 sequence: CASGVRPGGYGELFF. The CDR3 DNA reads as TGTGCCAGCGGAGTGAGGCCCGGAGGTTACGGGGAGCTGTTTTTT.

This CDR3 is CASSPPTGPDTGELFF. CDR3 bases: TGTGCCAGCTCACCACCGACAGGACCAGACACCGGGGAGCTGTTTTTT. The chain is built from TRBV18 and TRBJ2-2, with D possibly matching TRBD1 (6 bases). The CDR3 consists of 16 residues. Germline V gene sequence: CDR1 KGHSH, CDR2 LQKENI. V lost 0 bases and J 3 bases, leaving 11 bases between the germline ends.

V usage is TRBV19 and J usage is TRBJ2-2, with 13 bases fitting TRBD2. The germline V gene encodes CDR1 LNHDA and CDR2 SQIVND (reference sequence). V shed 7 bases, J shed 4 bases, and the junction held 6 bases outside the gene matches. The CDR3 consists of 16 residues. DNA of the CDR3: TGTGCCAGTACTCCGGGACTAGCGGGAATCACCGGGGAGCTGTTTTTT. The encoded protein is CASTPGLAGITGELFF.

The gene calls are TRBV5-6 and TRBJ2-1; 9 nucleotides match TRBD2. This CDR3 comprises 15 residues. With 2 bases clipped from V and 3 bases from J, the junction kept 3 bases outside the gene matches. CDR1 and CDR2 from the germline V gene are SGHDT and YYEEEE. CDR3 sequence: CASSLLAGFYNEQFF. The CDR3 DNA sequence: TGTGCCAGCAGCTTACTAGCGGGCTTCTACAATGAGCAGTTCTTC.

V is TRBV5-6 and J is TRBJ2-1, with TRBD2 matching over 11 bases. The trim removed 0 bases at V and 6 bases at J, leaving 2 bases unmatched. Germline V CDR1 and CDR2: SGHDT, YYEEEE. The length of the CDR3 is 15 residues. CDR3 DNA: TGTGCCAGCAGCTTGGGTCTAGCGGGAGGCAATGAGCAGTTCTTC. Residues: CASSLGLAGGNEQFF.

The rearrangement links TRBV2 to TRBJ2-7; D may be TRBD2 (6 bases). Germline loops: CDR1 SNHLY, CDR2 FYNNEI. With 7 bases removed from V and 0 bases from J, the gap between germline ends came to 10 bases. This CDR3 has 13 amino acids. The CDR3 DNA reads TGTGCCAGCACGGGGGAGGCCTCCTACGAGCAGTACTTC. Residues: CASTGEASYEQYF.

V gene TRBV7-6 combines with J gene TRBJ2-7, with D unresolved. CDR3 length: 13 amino acids. Germline CDR1 SGHVS, CDR2 FNYEAQ. V lost 1 base and J 5 bases, leaving 9 bases between the germline ends. The CDR3 region is CASSLGAVNEQYF. CDR3 in DNA: TGTGCCAGCAGCTTAGGGGCCGTCAACGAGCAGTACTTC.

CDR3 DNA sequence: TGTGCCAGTAGCGGGACAGGGCATGGCTACACCTTC. This gives the protein CASSGTGHGYTF. The chain recombines TRBV19 with TRBJ1-2; 9 bases match TRBD1. The CDR3 covers 12 residues. Per germline, CDR1 LNHDA and CDR2 SQIVND (reference sequence). V shed 6 bases, J shed 6 bases, and the junction held 2 bases outside the gene matches.

The chain links TRBV19 to TRBJ2-1; D possibly corresponds to TRBD1 (5 bases). The CDR3 spans 13 residues. Looked up from germline, CDR1 is LNHDA and CDR2 is SQIVND (reference sequence). V lost 10 bases, J lost 7 bases, and 17 bases lay in between. In DNA form, the CDR3 reads TGTGCCACCTCTAGGAAGGGGTCAAATGAGCAGTTCTTC. Protein product: CATSRKGSNEQFF. Drawing the rest from reference TRBV19 and TRBJ2-1, the complete variable domain is DGGITQSPKYLFRKEGQNVTLSCEQNLNHDAMYWYRQDPGQGLRLIYYSQIVNDFQKGDIAEGYSVSREKKESFPLTVTSAQKNPTAFYLCATSRKGSNEQFFGPGTRLTVL.

This clone was seen a single time. The CDR3 DNA reads as TGCGCCAGCAGCCCGGGACAGGCAAACCAAGAGACCCAGTACTTC. Encoded protein: CASSPGQANQETQYF. The chain uses TRBV5-1 and TRBJ2-5, with TRBD1 identical over 8 bases. V shed 4 bases, J shed 0 bases, and the junction held 5 bases outside the gene matches. The length of the CDR3 is 15 residues. Germline V gene sequence: CDR1 SGHRS, CDR2 YFSETQ.

J is TRBJ2-2 and V is TRBV6-5; D is possibly TRBD1 (5 bases). This CDR3 has 13 residues. Trimming cost V 4 bases and J 7 bases, with 10 bases left between them. The germline V gene has CDR1 MNHEY and CDR2 SVGAGI. This CDR3 is CASSSQGHGELFF. CDR3 nucleotide sequence: TGTGCCAGCAGTTCCCAGGGCCACGGGGAGCTGTTTTTT.

This clone has a single count. The chain joins TRBV18 to TRBJ1-1, with a possible D match to TRBD1 (6 bases). Germline V CDR1 and CDR2: KGHSH, LQKENI. The CDR3 sequence is 15 residues long. Trimming cost V 7 bases and J 1 base, with 16 bases left between them. Here the CDR3 DNA reads TGTGCCAGCTTCCGCGCCCTAGGGGGGAACACTGAAGCTTTCTTT. It is translated as CASFRALGGNTEAFF.

The chain joins TRBV21-1 to TRBJ2-7; TRBD1 was called by the table and not checked on the DNA. TRBV21-1 is classified as a pseudogene. The CDR3 sequence is 16 residues long. The CDR3 bases are TGTGCCAGCAATCAAGAACCCGGTACAGGGTGGTACGAGCAGTACTTC. This translates into CASNQEPGTGWYEQYF.

This clone was counted once. This chain connects TRBV19 to TRBJ2-1; 7 bases align to TRBD1. J was trimmed by 7 bases and V by 6 bases; bases with no gene match: 9. This CDR3 contains 14 residues. CDR1 and CDR2 (germline): LNHDA, SQIVND (reference sequence). This CDR3 reads CASRPVTGANEQFF. As DNA, the CDR3 is TGTGCCAGTAGGCCGGTCACAGGGGCTAATGAGCAGTTCTTC.

The genes are TRBV28 and TRBJ2-7; D might be TRBD2 (5 bases). The length of the CDR3 is 13 residues. Germline V CDR1 and CDR2: MDHEN, SYDVKM. The germline V and J ends were trimmed by 2 bases and 5 bases, with 10 bases remaining between them. CDR3 nucleotides: TGTGCCAGCAGTTTACCGGGAATCGACGAGCAGTACTTC. It translates to CASSLPGIDEQYF.

The gene calls are TRBV2 and TRBJ1-1; D is ambiguous. This CDR3 is 14 amino acids long. Trimming removed 8 bases at V and 0 bases at J, with 13 bases between. Germline CDR1 reads SNHLY; CDR2 reads FYNNEI. CDR3 sequence reads: CASATHRVNTEAFF. In DNA form, the CDR3 reads TGTGCCAGCGCTACCCATCGGGTGAACACTGAAGCTTTCTTT.